This entry lists 32 T cell receptor beta chains sequenced from one sample in a study of T cell changes during pregnancy in multiple sclerosis. Profiled with immunoSEQ multiplex PCR; TCRdb holds only in-frame clones, not every one. Seen here are about 47,000 clones, about 92% observed once, and the top ten hold around 2%. This specimen was peripheral blood, taken in the third trimester of pregnancy. These receptor sequences come from a female donor with multiple sclerosis, enrolled in a pregnancy study.

The V and J genes are TRBV28 and TRBJ1-2; D possibly corresponds to TRBD1 (6 bases). The CDR3 loop spans 14 amino acids. The germline CDR1 and CDR2 sequences are MDHEN and SYDVKM. V was clipped by 7 bases and J by 4 bases, with 16 bases between them. This CDR3 is CASIPDRTFYGYTF. The CDR3 DNA reads TGTGCCAGCATCCCAGACAGGACCTTCTATGGCTACACCTTC.

V and J are TRBV7-9 and TRBJ2-1, with D perhaps TRBD2 (6 bases). The CDR3 spans 15 residues. Germline values: CDR1 SEHNR, CDR2 FQNEAQ (reference sequence). The V and J ends lost 5 bases and 5 bases respectively, with 16 bases between them. CDR3 loop: CASSHPGLPHNEQFF. CDR3 DNA sequence: TGTGCCAGCAGCCATCCGGGACTCCCACACAATGAGCAGTTCTTC. Based on the CDR3 plus reference TRBV7-9 and TRBJ2-1, the full variable domain is DTGVSQNPRHKITKRGQNVTFRCDPISEHNRLYWYRQTLGQGPEFLTYFQNEAQLEKSRLLSDRFSAERPKGSFSTLEIQRTEQGDSAMYLCASSHPGLPHNEQFFGPGTRLTVL.

The rearrangement joins TRBV27 to TRBJ1-4, with 9 bases aligning to TRBD1. Trimming removed 10 bases from V and 8 bases from J; junction bases left unmatched: 8. The V gene's germline CDR1 is MNHEY and CDR2 SMNVEV (reference sequence). CDR3 length equals 13 residues. CDR3 residues: CATAGTGKEKLFF. CDR3 nucleotide sequence: TGTGCCACCGCCGGGACAGGGAAAGAAAAACTGTTTTTT.

The rearrangement joins TRBV5-1 to TRBJ2-1, with TRBD2 matching 9 bases. Germline values: CDR1 SGHRS, CDR2 YFSETQ. V gave up 0 bases and J gave up 3 bases; unmatched junction bases: 4. CDR3 length: 16 residues. CDR3 region: CASSLGTSGYYNEQFF. DNA for the CDR3: TGCGCCAGCAGCTTGGGCACTAGCGGGTACTACAATGAGCAGTTCTTC.

The J gene is TRBJ2-2, the V gene TRBV28, with unresolved D. The CDR3 contains 13 residues. Germline CDR1 MDHEN, CDR2 SYDVKM. Deletions cut 9 bases from V and 4 bases from J, with 12 bases between. CDR3 coding DNA: TGTGCCAGTTCTAATCCGAGCACCGGGGAGCTGTTTTTT. It is translated as CASSNPSTGELFF.

This clone was picked up a small number of times. CDR3 coding DNA: TGTGCCAGCAGCCCGGGGAGGGAGACCTACAATGAGCAGTTCTTC. Protein product: CASSPGRETYNEQFF. The V and J genes are TRBV5-4 and TRBJ2-1; 7 bases are shared with TRBD2. Germline V gene sequence: CDR1 SGHNT, CDR2 YYREEE (reference sequence). The CDR3 loop spans 15 amino acids. J gave up 2 bases and V 4 bases, and 6 bases lay outside the gene matches.

The rearrangement links TRBV28 to TRBJ1-2; possibly TRBD1 for D (6 bases). Germline CDR1 MDHEN, CDR2 SYDVKM. Trimming pared 7 bases from V and 4 bases from J, leaving 22 bases between. The CDR3 has 16 residues. Here the CDR3 DNA reads TGTGCCAGCACTCTGGGGCCACAGGGCCAGGTCTATGGCTACACCTTC. Encoded protein: CASTLGPQGQVYGYTF.

The rearrangement links TRBV7-9 to TRBJ1-1; D not certain. The CDR3 is made up of 11 amino acids. V was clipped by 6 bases and J by 10 bases, with 12 bases between them. The germline V gene encodes CDR1 SEHNR and CDR2 FQNEAQ (reference sequence). CDR3 DNA sequence: TGTGCCAGCAGAGGAGCCAGTGGAGCTTTCTTT. Translating gives CASRGASGAFF. The whole variable domain, remainder taken from reference TRBV7-9 and TRBJ1-1, is DTGVSQNPRHKITKRGQNVTFRCDPISEHNRLYWYRQTLGQGPEFLTYFQNEAQLEKSRLLSDRFSAERPKGSFSTLEIQRTEQGDSAMYLCASRGASGAFFGQGTRLTVV.

V is TRBV5-6 and J is TRBJ2-5; possible D gene TRBD2, 6 bases. The germline V gene encodes CDR1 SGHDT and CDR2 YYEEEE. Trimming took off 1 base at V and 0 bases at J, with 10 bases between the two ends. The CDR3 is 15 amino acids. In DNA, the CDR3 is TGTGCCAGCAGCTTGCGACGGGAGTACCAAGAGACCCAGTACTTC. This gives the protein CASSLRREYQETQYF.

The chain has TRBV2 and TRBJ1-1, with D tentatively TRBD1 (5 bases). This CDR3 contains 13 residues. CDR1 and CDR2 (germline): SNHLY, FYNNEI. V dropped 1 base and J dropped 6 bases, with 9 bases sitting between them. Here the CDR3 reads CASSEETVAEAFF. The CDR3 DNA follows: TGTGCCAGCAGTGAAGAGACAGTGGCTGAAGCTTTCTTT.

This clone is labeled as medium-sized. CDR3 sequence reads: CAISDPGEEQYF. The CDR3 region has the DNA TGTGCCATCAGTGATCCAGGGGAAGAGCAGTACTTC. This chain uses TRBV10-3 with TRBJ2-7, with a weak D call TRBD1 (6 bases). Germline CDR1 and CDR2: ENHRY and SYGVKD. The CDR3 has 12 amino acids. Trimming cost V 3 bases and J 7 bases, with 10 bases left between them.

This clone appeared once. V is TRBV10-3 and J is TRBJ2-7, with unresolved D. The germline CDR1 and CDR2 sequences are ENHRY and SYGVKD. The CDR3 has 17 residues. The V end lost 2 bases, the J end lost 0 bases, and 17 bases lay between the germline ends. CDR3 residues: CAISEPQTRTSSYEQYF. As DNA, the CDR3 is TGTGCCATCAGTGAGCCCCAAACAAGAACCTCCTCCTACGAGCAGTACTTC.

The chain has TRBV28 and TRBJ2-2, with a weak D call TRBD2 (5 bases). This CDR3 is built from 12 residues. Germline CDR1 and CDR2: MDHEN and SYDVKM. Trimming took 6 bases from V and 4 from J, leaving 6 bases between them. The CDR3 coding sequence is TGTGCCAGCAGGGCGGGCACCGGGGAGCTGTTTTTT. Translated, it gives CASRAGTGELFF.

CDR3 residues: CASSLRGRETDTQYF. The CDR3 nucleotides are TGTGCCAGCAGCCTTAGAGGCAGGGAAACAGATACGCAGTATTTT. The chain couples TRBV9 to TRBJ2-3; D possibly corresponds to TRBD1 (5 bases). Per germline, CDR1 SGDLS and CDR2 YYNGEE. This CDR3 is built from 15 residues. With 4 bases removed from V and 3 bases from J, the gap between germline ends came to 15 bases.

V gene TRBV29-1 combines with J gene TRBJ2-3, with 7 positions matching TRBD2. The CDR3 is made up of 12 amino acids. CDR1 and CDR2 from the germline V gene are SQVTM and ANQGSEA. Unmatched junction bases numbered 6, after V lost 7 bases and J lost 5 bases. CDR3 nucleotide sequence: TGCAGCGCCGCGGCGGGAGTAGATACGCAGTATTTT. As protein: CSAAAGVDTQYF.

The chain is built from TRBV27 and TRBJ1-4, with TRBD1 as a possible D gene (6 bases). This CDR3 has 13 residues. In germline, CDR1 is MNHEY, CDR2 SMNVEV (reference sequence). Trimming removed 5 bases at V and 7 bases at J, with 11 bases between. CDR3 in DNA: TGTGCCAGCAGTCTGACAGGATCTGAAAAACTGTTTTTT. Translated, it gives CASSLTGSEKLFF.

This rearrangement joins TRBV6-6 to TRBJ2-1, with 10 nucleotides matching TRBD2. Germline V gene data show CDR1 as MNHNY and CDR2 as SVGAGI (reference sequence). The V gene end was trimmed by 5 bases and the J gene end by 9 bases; junction bases not matched to a gene: 7. This CDR3 is built from 14 residues. This CDR3 reads CASSPSGSFSEQFF. The CDR3 nucleotides are TGTGCCAGCAGTCCTAGCGGGAGCTTTAGTGAGCAGTTCTTC.

J is TRBJ2-5 and V is TRBV9; possibly TRBD2 for D (6 bases). The germline V gene has CDR1 SGDLS and CDR2 YYNGEE. V was clipped by 0 bases and J by 5 bases, with 11 bases between them. The CDR3 spans 14 residues. The CDR3, as DNA: TGTGCCAGCAGCGTAGGGGGAGGCTATGAGACCCAGTACTTC. Its translation is CASSVGGGYETQYF.

This chain links TRBV4-1 with TRBJ2-1, with a tentative D call TRBD2 (5 bases). The CDR3 extends over 14 amino acids. Germline assignment: CDR1 MGHRA and CDR2 YSYEKL. V dropped 4 bases and J dropped 3 bases, with 10 bases sitting between them. CDR3 loop: CASSPGEIYNEQFF. CDR3 nucleotide sequence: TGCGCCAGCAGCCCCGGGGAGATCTACAATGAGCAGTTCTTC.

The chain employs TRBV28 and TRBJ1-3; 9 bases map to TRBD1. Germline V gene sequence: CDR1 MDHEN, CDR2 SYDVKM. The V and J ends lost 2 bases and 2 bases, in that order; junction bases with no gene match: 13. This CDR3 contains 19 residues. CDR3 amino acids: CASSLSRDREPGAGNTIYF. In nucleotides, the CDR3 is TGTGCCAGCAGTTTAAGCCGGGACAGGGAACCTGGAGCTGGAAACACCATATATTTT.

This rearrangement joins TRBV18 to TRBJ2-3; TRBD2 agrees at 10 bases. The CDR3 length is 20 residues. In germline, CDR1 is KGHSH, CDR2 LQKENI. Unmatched junction bases numbered 22, after V lost 3 bases and J lost 7 bases. The CDR3 DNA is TGTGCCAGCTCACCGCTTGGTGCAGCGGGAGGGCCTGGTGGTTGGTATACGCAGTATTTT. Translation gives CASSPLGAAGGPGGWYTQYF.

This rearrangement joins TRBV7-2 to TRBJ1-1; 7 nucleotides align to TRBD1. V was clipped by 1 base and J by 6 bases; unmatched bases: 11. Per the germline V gene, CDR1 is SGHTA and CDR2 is FQGNSA. The CDR3 is made up of 16 amino acids. CDR3 sequence reads: CASSLGLWSQGSEAFF. The CDR3 nucleotides read TGTGCCAGCAGCTTAGGGCTGTGGTCACAGGGGTCTGAAGCTTTCTTT.

In its sample, this clone was seen once. The chain employs TRBV7-2 and TRBJ2-7; D is unclear. Germline V gene lookup returns CDR1 SGHTA and CDR2 FQGNSA. V lost 3 bases and J lost 4, with 10 bases in between. There are 13 residues in the CDR3. Here the CDR3 DNA reads TGTGCCAGCAGCTTTACCCACACATACGAGCAGTACTTC. It yields the protein CASSFTHTYEQYF.

A few counts support this clone. The gene calls are TRBV27 and TRBJ1-1, with TRBD1 matching over 8 bases. Germline V gives CDR1 MNHEY, CDR2 SMNVEV (reference sequence). The trim removed 9 bases at V and 7 bases at J, leaving 13 bases unmatched. The length of the CDR3 is 14 residues. CDR3 sequence: CASIQDRGKGEAFF. The CDR3 DNA is TGTGCCAGTATACAAGACAGGGGTAAAGGTGAAGCTTTCTTT.

This chain links TRBV4-2 with TRBJ2-3; 7 bases match TRBD2. The length of the CDR3 is 17 residues. V lost 1 base, J lost 6 bases, and 13 bases stayed unmatched. Germline CDR1 reads LGHNA; CDR2 reads YNFKEQ. The CDR3 here is CASSQVGRLARPDTQYF. The CDR3 DNA reads as TGTGCCAGCAGCCAAGTCGGCCGACTAGCCCGGCCCGATACGCAGTATTTT.

This chain links TRBV11-2 with TRBJ2-7, with 10 bases matching TRBD2. CDR3 length: 19 residues. Germline V CDR1 and CDR2: SGHAT, FQNNGV. The junction had 18 bases not matched to a gene; V was cut back by 0 bases and J by 7 bases. The CDR3: CASSLDGAPGLAGVFEQYF. The CDR3 DNA reads as TGTGCCAGCAGCTTAGATGGAGCTCCGGGGCTAGCGGGAGTATTTGAGCAGTACTTC.

This rearrangement joins TRBV5-1 to TRBJ1-2; 8 bases align to TRBD1. The germline V gene has CDR1 SGHRS and CDR2 YFSETQ. V lost 4 bases to trimming and J lost 7 bases; unmatched junction nucleotides: 9. The CDR3 has 14 amino acids. The CDR3 protein is CASSLVQGASGYTF. The CDR3 region has the DNA TGCGCCAGCAGCCTGGTTCAGGGGGCCTCTGGCTACACCTTC. The variable domain in full, completed from reference TRBV5-1 and TRBJ1-2, reads KAGVTQTPRYLIKTRGQQVTLSCSPISGHRSVSWYQQTPGQGLQFLFEYFSETQRNKGNFPGRFSGRQFSNSRSEMNVSTLELGDSALYLCASSLVQGASGYTFGSGTRLTVV.

The J gene is TRBJ2-7, the V gene TRBV9; maybe TRBD2 (5 bases). CDR1 SGDLS and CDR2 YYNGEE come from the germline V gene. V shed 0 bases and J shed 0 bases, with 13 bases lying between them. CDR3 size: 16 residues. CDR3 DNA: TGTGCCAGCAGCGTAGCTGAGCGGCCGAGCTCCTACGAGCAGTACTTC. Translated: CASSVAERPSSYEQYF.

The chain joins TRBV5-6 to TRBJ2-1; a weak D match, TRBD1 (5 bases). The germline gives CDR1 SGHDT, CDR2 YYEEEE. The CDR3 runs 16 residues. The V end was cut by 5 bases, the J end by 4 bases, with 19 bases between. CDR3 in DNA: TGTGCCAGCAGTTTGAATCAGGGTGAGATATACAATGAGCAGTTCTTC. Translation: CASSLNQGEIYNEQFF.

The CDR3 protein is CASSHLTSNEQFF. In DNA form, the CDR3 reads TGCGCCAGCAGCCACCTCACTAGTAATGAGCAGTTCTTC. The chain couples TRBV4-3 to TRBJ2-1, with D tentatively TRBD2 (5 bases). CDR1 and CDR2 (germline): LGHNA, YSLEER. The CDR3 runs 13 residues. Trimming shortened V by 3 bases and J by 7 bases, and 10 bases separated the two germline ends.

V and J are TRBV18 and TRBJ2-2; 11 bases are shared with TRBD2. The junction had 7 bases not matched to a gene; V was cut back by 3 bases and J by 7 bases. Germline loops: CDR1 KGHSH, CDR2 LQKENI. This CDR3 spans 16 amino acids. The CDR3: CASSPSSGRFHGELFF. As DNA, the CDR3 is TGTGCCAGCTCACCCTCTAGCGGGAGGTTTCACGGGGAGCTGTTTTTT.

J is TRBJ1-6 and V is TRBV27; D uncertain. CDR1 and CDR2 (germline): MNHEY, SMNVEV (reference sequence). The CDR3 is 14 residues long. V lost 7 bases and J 6 bases, leaving 13 bases between the germline ends. CDR3 in amino acids: CASTGGSVNSPLHF. Written as DNA, the CDR3 is TGTGCCAGCACGGGCGGGAGCGTTAATTCACCCCTCCACTTT.